These 9 T cell receptor beta chains originate from one sample sequenced in a study of beta chain features in type 1 diabetes. General study points: All four CD4+ subsets of Type 1 diabetes patients contained TCRB CDR3s that were moderately but significantly shorter.

Isolated RNA was reverse transcribed in full, so expressed TCRB transcripts were sequenced. Here immunoSEQ multiplex PCR was the method, and the copy in TCRdb shows in-frame clones only, minus some. The table includes about 700,000 clones, 10% to 15% detected once. These TCRs are of unknown antigen specificity. The sample consisted of naive CD4+ T cells from blood. The receptors derive from a man aged 18 to 29 with type 1 diabetes.

This clone was observed a handful of times. The chain has TRBV7-8 and TRBJ2-3; unclear D gene. V was cut by 5 bases and J by 1 base, with 7 bases left in between. The CDR3 contains 13 residues. CDR1 and CDR2 (germline): SGHVS, FQNEAQ. This chain's CDR3 is CASSVGRTDTQYF. CDR3 sequence (DNA): TGTGCCAGCAGCGTTGGGCGCACAGATACGCAGTATTTT.

This clone was counted a few times. The chain recombines TRBV5-1 with TRBJ2-2; D perhaps matches TRBD1 (6 bases). The germline V gene encodes CDR1 SGHRS and CDR2 YFSETQ. There are 14 residues in the CDR3. Trimming took off 4 bases at V and 3 bases at J, with 10 bases between the two ends. The CDR3 DNA follows: TGCGCCAGCAGCACCGGACAGTACACCGGGGAGCTGTTTTTT. Translating gives CASSTGQYTGELFF.

This sequence joins TRBV30 and TRBJ1-5, with D hard to call. Per germline, CDR1 GTSNPN and CDR2 SVGIG (reference sequence). This CDR3 has 13 residues. Trimming took 0 bases from V and 5 from J, leaving 8 bases between them. The CDR3 sequence is CAWSVGEYQPQHF. As DNA, the CDR3 is TGTGCCTGGAGTGTGGGAGAATATCAGCCCCAGCATTTT.

The chain carries TRBV30 and TRBJ1-1; tentatively, D is TRBD1 (5 bases). Trimming cost V 2 bases and J 6 bases, with 16 bases left between them. CDR3 length: 14 amino acids. Germline V gives CDR1 GTSNPN, CDR2 SVGIG (reference sequence). The CDR3 sequence: CAWSMRGGPAEAFF. CDR3 nucleotides: TGTGCCTGGAGTATGCGGGGCGGTCCCGCTGAAGCTTTCTTT.

This clone appeared a few times. This chain links TRBV11-2 with TRBJ2-5; a weak D match, TRBD2 (5 bases). CDR1 is SGHAT and CDR2 is FQNNGV in the germline V gene. V was trimmed by 6 bases and J by 0 bases, leaving 8 bases between them. This CDR3 is built from 13 residues. The CDR3 coding sequence is TGTGCCAGCAGTTTCGGGAACCAAGAGACCCAGTACTTC. Protein product: CASSFGNQETQYF.

The chain recombines TRBV25-1 with TRBJ1-2; D is unresolved. This CDR3 contains 13 residues. V lost 3 bases and J lost 4, with 9 bases in between. CDR1 and CDR2 (germline): MGHDK, SYGVNS. The CDR3 nucleotides are TGTGCCAGCAGTGAGCGGCCGGGCTATGGCTACACCTTC. It yields the protein CASSERPGYGYTF.

This clone was found a few times. The V call is TRBV10-3, the J call TRBJ2-3, with 10 bases identical to TRBD1. The germline V gene has CDR1 ENHRY and CDR2 SYGVKD. Unmatched junction bases numbered 17, after V lost 6 bases and J lost 5 bases. The CDR3 covers 18 residues. The CDR3 is CAISLALGQGGPRDTQYF. In DNA form, the CDR3 reads TGTGCCATCAGCCTTGCCCTTGGACAGGGGGGGCCGAGAGATACGCAGTATTTT.

This clone occurred a few times. The rearrangement joins TRBV30 to TRBJ1-1, with TRBD1 as a possible D gene (6 bases). V was pared by 3 bases and J by 1 base, with 15 bases between. This CDR3 has 15 residues. Germline lookup yields CDR1 GTSNPN and CDR2 SVGIG (reference sequence). The CDR3 nucleotides read TGTGCCTGGAGGACGGGGGCAGGAGGGAACACTGAAGCTTTCTTT. Its translation: CAWRTGAGGNTEAFF.

In its sample, this clone was seen many times. The chain carries TRBV7-2 and TRBJ2-3; D remains unclear. The CDR3 totals 14 residues. V was shortened by 1 base and J by 0 bases, with 5 bases between the two germline ends. The germline gives CDR1 SGHTA, CDR2 FQGNSA. This CDR3 reads CASSLDSSTDTQYF. The DNA for the CDR3 is TGTGCCAGCAGCTTAGACTCTAGCACAGATACGCAGTATTTT.